This TCR beta chain originates from a study of CD4 T cells in relation to SARS-CoV-2 and coronaviruses. Study at large: Crossreactive spike epitopes shared across donors were mapped to their HLA restriction.

Only in-frame clones appear in the TCRdb table, and some are missing; sequencing was by immunoSEQ multiplex PCR. The sample yields about 59,000 clones, 86% seen once. CD4+ T cells from unexposed donors were obtained before the COVID-19 pandemic (2011-2018). Germline loops: CDR1 LNHNV, CDR2 YYDKDF (reference sequence). The CDR3 has 13 residues. V dropped 5 bases and J dropped 1 base, with 8 bases sitting between them. The chain couples TRBV15 to TRBJ1-1, with no clear D. The clonotype comes from a human donor in good health. The specimen sequenced was memory CD4+ T cells from PBMCs. CDR3 nucleotides: TGTGCCACCAGCGCGCGGGCGAACACTGAAGCTTTCTTT. Protein: CATSARANTEAFF.